The rows below give T cell receptor beta chains drawn from one sample of a study of cytomegalovirus exposure and HLA in healthy donors. Using immunoSEQ multiplex PCR, the repertoire was profiled, and TCRdb retains in-frame clones only, with some absent. The sample totals tens of thousands of clones. The sequenced sample was PBMCs. These receptors all come from a man aged 50 or older in good health and CMV-seronegative. Both conserved end residues are part of each CDR3. A D gene is named only where the DNA matches it firmly.

d_call,v_call,j_call,cdr3_aa
NA,TRBV19,TRBJ2-2,CASSLTGPRLNTGELFF
TRBD1,TRBV30,TRBJ2-3,CAWSRTGRVTDTQYF
TRBD1,TRBV9,TRBJ1-1,CASSVGQGGTEAFF
TRBD1,TRBV19,TRBJ1-2,CASSTQGRGYTF
NA,TRBV19,TRBJ1-1,CASSIKNGKVEAFF
NA,TRBV5-5,TRBJ1-5,CASSLYSNQPQHF
NA,TRBV6-6,TRBJ2-1,CASSYNWRGDEQFF
TRBD1,TRBV13,TRBJ1-1,CASTSGGWRAFF
NA,TRBV18,TRBJ2-1,CASSPFGRTDYNEQFF
TRBD2,TRBV15,TRBJ2-7,CATSRGGGTNYEQYF
NA,TRBV2,TRBJ1-1,CASRLGGNTEAFF
TRBD1,TRBV18,TRBJ1-2,CASSPDRGREYGYTF
TRBD2,TRBV10-2,TRBJ2-7,CASRTGTSGAREQYF
TRBD1,TRBV5-1,TRBJ1-1,CASRKTGAEAFF
TRBD2,TRBV7-3,TRBJ2-3,CASSPGTSGVSTDTQYF
TRBD1,TRBV16,TRBJ2-7,CASSQGYQVRVGTDRSYEQYF
TRBD1,TRBV11-2,TRBJ1-1,CASSPTGGLTEAFF
TRBD1,TRBV2,TRBJ2-1,CASSAGQGSYNEQFF
NA,TRBV4-2,TRBJ1-6,CASSQGQALTLNSPLHF
NA,TRBV5-1,TRBJ1-5,CASARGVEQPQHF
NA,TRBV5-4,TRBJ1-2,CASSLEPGVDYGYTF
TRBD1,TRBV25-1,TRBJ2-2,CASGTGFHGELFF
TRBD2,TRBV11-1,TRBJ2-3,CASSLGASGGARDTQYF